One and the same sample provided the 29 T cell receptor beta chains below, sequenced in a study of OX40 agonist ivuxolimab in advanced cancers. Library preparation used the immunoSEQ multiplex PCR assay. TCRdb stores this immuneACCESS table with in-frame sequences only. Part of the clones is absent; in the studies checked, under half of the shortfall reflects unresolved V genes, and no reason is known for the rest. The sample profile shows around 23,000 clones; approximately 80% of them were found once. Less than 20% of the sample is held by the ten biggest clonotypes. The source material was CD4+ or CD8+ T cells sorted from blood, sampled in a trial of the OX40 agonist ivuxolimab. All receptors come from an adult with an advanced solid tumor such as melanoma, head and neck, liver or kidney cancer.

This clone has more than one count but fewer than ten. This sequence joins TRBV5-4 and TRBJ1-4; no definite D call. CDR3 length equals 9 residues. CDR1 is SGHNT and CDR2 is YYREEE in the germline V gene (reference sequence). Between the trimmed V and J ends, which lost 4 bases and 11 bases, there was a span of 3 bases. The CDR3 sequence is CASSQKLFF. CDR3 in DNA: TGTGCCAGCAGCCAGAAACTGTTTTTT.

This sequence joins TRBV19 and TRBJ2-7; maybe TRBD1 (5 bases). V was trimmed by 9 bases and J by 3 bases, leaving 18 bases between them. Germline-derived CDR1 and CDR2 are LNHDA and SQIVND (reference sequence). This CDR3 comprises 14 residues. CDR3 coding DNA: TGTGCCAGCCAATATACAGGACACAGCTACGAGCAGTACTTC. It encodes CASQYTGHSYEQYF.

This chain joins TRBV5-1 and TRBJ2-3; no definite D call. The CDR3 runs to 15 residues. Trimming took off 4 bases at V and 2 bases at J, with 14 bases between the two ends. The germline CDR1 and CDR2 sequences are SGHRS and YFSETQ. CDR3 nucleotides: TGCGCCAGCAGCGACTCTGGGCGGCCCACAGATACGCAGTATTTT. This codes for CASSDSGRPTDTQYF.

The chain links TRBV7-3 to TRBJ1-5; no clear D gene. Germline assignment: CDR1 SGHTA and CDR2 FQGTGA. Trimming shortened V by 1 base and J by 7 bases, and 8 bases separated the two germline ends. There are 13 residues in the CDR3. The CDR3 loop is CASSLNFGQPQHF. DNA of the CDR3: TGTGCCAGCAGCTTAAATTTTGGACAGCCCCAGCATTTT.

The gene calls are TRBV29-1 and TRBJ2-7, with a weak D call TRBD1 (5 bases). Trimming shortened V by 5 bases and J by 5 bases, and 19 bases separated the two germline ends. The CDR3 is 14 amino acids. Germline CDR1 reads SQVTM; CDR2 reads ANQGSEA. The CDR3 region is CSVFSWQGKNEQYF. The DNA of the CDR3 is TGCAGCGTTTTTTCGTGGCAGGGTAAGAACGAGCAGTACTTC.

A single count supports this clone. The rearrangement joins TRBV10-1 to TRBJ1-1; 7 bases align to TRBD1. CDR1 and CDR2 (germline): WNHNN, SYGVQD (reference sequence). CDR3 length: 16 amino acids. Trimming removed 5 bases from V and 1 base from J; junction bases left unmatched: 10. In DNA form, the CDR3 reads TGCGCCAGCAGTCCCGGGACAGCCCTTTCGAACACTGAAGCTTTCTTT. It codes for CASSPGTALSNTEAFF.

The chain has TRBV5-1 and TRBJ2-7, with 11 bases lining up with TRBD1. Per the germline V gene, CDR1 is SGHRS and CDR2 is YFSETQ. V dropped 6 bases and J dropped 6; count of bases not matched to a gene: 11. This CDR3 is built from 15 residues. CDR3 loop: CASTQGGQGVREQYF. In nucleotides, the CDR3 is TGCGCCAGCACCCAGGGGGGACAGGGGGTCCGCGAGCAGTACTTC.

The rearrangement uses TRBV6-6 and TRBJ1-4; no definite D call. This CDR3 is built from 11 residues. Trimming left V 9 bases short and J 8 bases short, with 10 bases between. Per germline, CDR1 MNHNY and CDR2 SVGAGI (reference sequence). As DNA, the CDR3 is TGTGCCAGTCGATATCTGGAAAAACTGTTTTTT. Protein: CASRYLEKLFF.

The chain couples TRBV20-1 to TRBJ2-1; D is unresolved. The CDR3 spans 11 residues. Trimming took off 3 bases at V and 13 bases at J, with 13 bases between the two ends. Germline V lookup: CDR1 DFQATT, CDR2 SNEGSKA (reference sequence). In DNA form, the CDR3 reads TGCAGTGCTAGTGCCGGGTTGTTTCAGTTCTTC. Translated: CSASAGLFQFF.

This clone showed up just a few times. The V gene is TRBV30, the J gene TRBJ2-3; 8 bases are shared with TRBD2. The CDR3 is 14 amino acids. The junction had 8 bases not matched to a gene; V was cut back by 3 bases and J by 6 bases. The V gene's germline CDR1 is GTSNPN and CDR2 SVGIG (reference sequence). The CDR3, as DNA: TGTGCCTGGAGACGAGGGCCGGGGGGGGATACGCAGTATTTT. As protein: CAWRRGPGGDTQYF.

J is TRBJ2-2 and V is TRBV6-4, with TRBD2 matching over 8 bases. The CDR3 has 15 residues. J gave up 7 bases and V 6 bases, and 10 bases lay outside the gene matches. The germline V gene has CDR1 MRHNA and CDR2 SNTAGT. The CDR3 DNA is TGTGCCAGCAGCCAAAGAGCGGGAGCGGGCGGGGAGCTGTTTTTT. Translating gives CASSQRAGAGGELFF.

The CDR3 coding sequence is TGTGCCAGCAGCCGCGCCGCCGGGACGGTGACCTACGAGCAGTACTTC. This gives the protein CASSRAAGTVTYEQYF. The chain carries TRBV28 and TRBJ2-7; either TRBD1 or TRBD2 may fit D (5 bases each). V gave up 6 bases and J gave up 2 bases, with 20 bases separating them. Per the germline V gene, CDR1 is MDHEN and CDR2 is SYDVKM. The CDR3 covers 16 residues. The variable domain in full, completed from reference TRBV28 and TRBJ2-7, reads DVKVTQSSRYLVKRTGEKVFLECVQDMDHENMFWYRQDPGLGLRLIYFSYDVKMKEKGDIPEGYSVSREKKERFSLILESASTNQTSMYLCASSRAAGTVTYEQYFGPGTRLTVT.

The DNA for the CDR3 is TGCGCCAGCAGCTTGGCAGGGGCACACAATGAGCAGTTCTTC. This encodes CASSLAGAHNEQFF. The chain carries TRBV5-1 and TRBJ2-1, with D possibly matching TRBD1 (6 bases). V dropped 0 bases and J dropped 5 bases, with 9 bases sitting between them. In germline, CDR1 is SGHRS, CDR2 YFSETQ. CDR3 length: 14 residues.

This chain joins TRBV7-9 and TRBJ2-7, with TRBD2 matching over 7 bases. Germline values: CDR1 SEHNR, CDR2 FQNEAQ (reference sequence). The V segment lost 11 bases and the J segment 6 bases; nucleotides outside the gene matches: 13. This CDR3 region has 13 residues. The CDR3 loop is CAGGMGGSSEQYF. CDR3 in DNA: TGTGCCGGGGGGATGGGAGGGAGCTCCGAGCAGTACTTC.

This clone was detected only a few times. The CDR3 region has the DNA TGCGCCAGCCCCACAGGTTCTAGCAATCAGCCCCAGCATTTT. Translating gives CASPTGSSNQPQHF. The rearrangement links TRBV23-1 to TRBJ1-5; possibly TRBD1 for D (5 bases). TRBV23-1 is placed among ORFs of uncertain function. V was shortened by 8 bases and J by 0 bases, with 11 bases between the two germline ends. The CDR3 is 14 amino acids.

The genes are TRBV28 and TRBJ1-1, with a possible D match to TRBD1 (5 bases). Germline CDR1 and CDR2: MDHEN and SYDVKM. This CDR3 contains 14 residues. V was cut by 0 bases and J by 1 base, with 6 bases left in between. CDR3 nucleotide sequence: TGTGCCAGCAGTTTATGGGGGGAGAACACTGAAGCTTTCTTT. This translates into CASSLWGENTEAFF.

The sample holds a few counts of this clone. This chain connects TRBV9 to TRBJ1-1; no firm D call. The V end was cut by 5 bases, the J end by 1 base, with 9 bases between. The germline gives CDR1 SGDLS, CDR2 YYNGEE. This CDR3 has 13 residues. CDR3 loop: CASSLAGNTEAFF. The CDR3 DNA reads as TGTGCCAGCAGTTTGGCAGGGAACACTGAAGCTTTCTTT.

V gene TRBV5-6 combines with J gene TRBJ2-3, with unresolved D. The CDR3 is 15 amino acids. Trimming took 1 base from V and 2 from J, leaving 11 bases between them. From germline, CDR1 is SGHDT and CDR2 YYEEEE. CDR3 amino acids: CASSLIQAPTDTQYF. CDR3 DNA: TGTGCCAGCAGCTTGATTCAGGCCCCCACAGATACGCAGTATTTT.

The genes are TRBV7-2 and TRBJ1-2; 7 positions match TRBD1. CDR1 SGHTA and CDR2 FQGNSA come from the germline V gene. The CDR3 totals 17 residues. The V gene end was trimmed by 1 base and the J gene end by 4 bases; junction bases not matched to a gene: 12. CDR3 sequence reads: CASSLGGGVGNIYGYTF. DNA of the CDR3: TGTGCCAGCAGCTTAGGAGGGGGCGTTGGAAATATCTATGGCTACACCTTC.

There are a few counts of this clone. It is likely a read error: a sequence one base away is far more abundant. The CDR3 nucleotides are TGTGCCAGAAGCTTGCTCGGGGATGAGCAGTTCTTC. Residues: CARSLLGDEQFF. J is TRBJ2-1 and V is TRBV5-3; D perhaps matches TRBD2 (5 bases). TRBV5-3 is an open reading frame, and its role is uncertain. The CDR3 has 12 amino acids. The V end was cut by 1 base, the J end by 8 bases, with 7 bases between.

This clone was seen only a few times. The genes are TRBV29-1 and TRBJ1-3, with 9 nucleotides matching TRBD1. CDR1 is SQVTM and CDR2 is ANQGSEA in the germline V gene. V lost 6 bases to trimming and J lost 1 base; unmatched junction nucleotides: 1. The CDR3 covers 13 residues. The CDR3 DNA sequence: TGCAGCGTGACAGGGGGTTCTGGAAACACCATATATTTT. Encoded protein: CSVTGGSGNTIYF.

This clone was seen ten or more times. The genes are TRBV5-1 and TRBJ2-3; TRBD2 matches 7 bases. The CDR3 is made up of 15 amino acids. V gave up 7 bases and J gave up 6 bases; unmatched junction bases: 14. Germline V gives CDR1 SGHRS, CDR2 YFSETQ. CDR3 nucleotides: TGCGCCAGCGGACTCCTTGGCGGGAGAGGTGATACGCAGTATTTT. As protein: CASGLLGGRGDTQYF.

This clone was recorded only once. This sequence joins TRBV6-5 and TRBJ1-1; D not resolved. The CDR3 totals 14 residues. Germline CDR1 is MNHEY and CDR2 is SVGAGI. The V and J ends lost 6 bases and 0 bases respectively, with 11 bases between them. The CDR3 region is CASSREAVNTEAFF. The CDR3 nucleotides read TGTGCCAGCAGCCGCGAGGCAGTGAACACTGAAGCTTTCTTT.

This rearrangement joins TRBV27 to TRBJ2-5, with 9 bases identical to TRBD2. V lost 6 bases and J lost 11; bases outside the gene matches: 16. CDR1 is MNHEY and CDR2 is SMNVEV in the germline V gene (reference sequence). The CDR3 covers 15 residues. Written as DNA, the CDR3 is TGTGCCAGCAGATCACCTAGCGGGGCATCGGTAGAGCAGTACTTC. It encodes CASRSPSGASVEQYF.

This sequence joins TRBV19 and TRBJ1-2, with D unclear. The CDR3 has 11 amino acids. Germline CDR1 is LNHDA and CDR2 is SQIVND (reference sequence). The V end lost 9 bases, the J end lost 3 bases, and 8 bases lay between the germline ends. The CDR3 is CASKEHYGYTF. In nucleotides, the CDR3 is TGTGCCAGCAAGGAGCACTATGGCTACACCTTC.

The gene calls are TRBV29-1 and TRBJ2-7; 7 bases line up with TRBD1. This CDR3 region has 14 residues. Per germline, CDR1 SQVTM and CDR2 ANQGSEA. V was clipped by 5 bases and J by 2 bases; unmatched bases: 9. CDR3 amino acids: CSVKGPQGTYEQYF. The CDR3 nucleotides are TGCAGCGTTAAAGGCCCACAGGGGACCTACGAGCAGTACTTC.

J is TRBJ1-4 and V is TRBV18; 8 bases line up with TRBD1. The CDR3 is made up of 14 amino acids. CDR1 is KGHSH, CDR2 LQKENI, per germline. Trimming removed 3 bases from V and 7 bases from J; junction bases left unmatched: 4. CDR3 bases: TGTGCCAGCTCACCGACAGGGGTGGGTGAAAAACTGTTTTTT. It translates to CASSPTGVGEKLFF.

The chain couples TRBV18 to TRBJ1-6; 9 positions agree with TRBD1. This CDR3 has 15 residues. The germline gives CDR1 KGHSH, CDR2 LQKENI. The V gene end was trimmed by 3 bases and the J gene end by 3 bases; junction bases not matched to a gene: 0. CDR3 amino acids: CASSPGQGYNSPLHF. CDR3 bases: TGTGCCAGCTCACCGGGACAGGGCTATAATTCACCCCTCCACTTT.

The genes are TRBV7-9 and TRBJ1-1; D might be TRBD1 (5 bases). The CDR3 loop spans 13 amino acids. CDR1 and CDR2 from the germline V gene are SEHNR and FQNEAQ (reference sequence). Between the trimmed V and J ends, which lost 5 bases and 1 base, there was a span of 8 bases. This CDR3 is CASSAQGNTEAFF. CDR3 nucleotide sequence: TGTGCCAGCAGCGCTCAGGGGAACACTGAAGCTTTCTTT.